The 15 T cell receptor beta chains given below trace back to one sample, sequenced in a study of cytomegalovirus exposure and HLA in healthy donors. PCR amplification relied on 60 Vbeta primers (plus 13 Jbeta primers). Clones were sequenced by immunoSEQ multiplex PCR, and TCRdb holds only the in-frame ones, with some missing. With around 53,000 clones in the sample, the ten largest clones hold around an eighth. The sequencing input was PBMCs. The receptor set was obtained from a young man in good health and CMV-seropositive.

V and J are TRBV9 and TRBJ2-1, with D possibly TRBD2 on 5 matching bases. Germline assignment: CDR1 SGDLS and CDR2 YYNGEE. With 4 bases removed from V and 0 bases from J, the gap between germline ends came to 11 bases. The CDR3 totals 15 residues. In nucleotides, the CDR3 is TGTGCCAGCAGCCCCCAACTAGTCTCCTACAATGAGCAGTTCTTC. Protein: CASSPQLVSYNEQFF.

The chain carries TRBV5-1 and TRBJ2-5; possibly TRBD2 for D (7 bases). The CDR3 covers 14 residues. Germline CDR1 reads SGHRS; CDR2 reads YFSETQ. V was pared by 7 bases and J by 7 bases, with 20 bases between. The DNA for the CDR3 is TGCGCCAGCGGTGAACGGGGGGCTGGGGGGACCCAGTACTTC. This translates into CASGERGAGGTQYF.

The J gene is TRBJ2-2, the V gene TRBV12-5; D may be TRBD2 (6 bases). Germline V gene sequence: CDR1 LGHNT, CDR2 FRNRAP. The CDR3 runs to 16 residues. Trimming removed 0 bases from V and 7 bases from J, with 15 bases in between. Written as DNA, the CDR3 is TGTGCTAGTGGTTTGGTAGTTGGAGGGCCGGACGGGGAGCTGTTTTTT. This gives the protein CASGLVVGGPDGELFF. The full variable domain, its missing parts supplied by reference TRBV12-5 and TRBJ2-2, is DARVTQTPRHKVTEMGQEVTMRCQPILGHNTVFWYRQTMMQGLELLAYFRNRAPLDDSGMPKDRFSAEMPDATLATLKIQPSEPRDSAVYFCASGLVVGGPDGELFFGEGSRLTVL.

The rearrangement uses TRBV7-2 and TRBJ1-1; D call uncertain. The V end lost 2 bases, the J end lost 2 bases, and 9 bases lay between the germline ends. CDR3 length equals 14 residues. Germline V gene lookup returns CDR1 SGHTA and CDR2 FQGNSA. Here the CDR3 reads CASSLRRFNTEAFF. The CDR3, as DNA: TGTGCCAGCAGCTTAAGGAGGTTTAACACTGAAGCTTTCTTT.

V and J are TRBV5-5 and TRBJ2-1; 12 bases map to TRBD2. Unmatched junction bases numbered 3, after V lost 5 bases and J lost 0 bases. This CDR3 has 16 residues. CDR1 is SGHKS, CDR2 YYEKEE, per germline (reference sequence). The CDR3 region has the DNA TGTGCCAGCAGTCAGACTAGCGGGAGCTCCTACAATGAGCAGTTCTTC. Translated, it gives CASSQTSGSSYNEQFF.

The V and J genes are TRBV6-4 and TRBJ2-1, with D perhaps TRBD2 (6 bases). The germline V gene encodes CDR1 MRHNA and CDR2 SNTAGT. V was trimmed by 0 bases and J by 5 bases, leaving 14 bases between them. The CDR3 extends over 16 amino acids. The chain's CDR3 is CASSDSDGRGNNEQFF. The CDR3 DNA reads TGTGCCAGCAGTGACTCTGACGGGAGAGGGAACAATGAGCAGTTCTTC.

V and J are TRBV6-6 and TRBJ1-1, with D maybe TRBD1 (5 bases). CDR3 length: 16 amino acids. V lost 2 bases and J lost 7, with 20 bases in between. The V gene's germline CDR1 is MNHNY and CDR2 SVGAGI (reference sequence). CDR3 amino acids: CASSYPKLGGADEAFF. The CDR3 DNA follows: TGTGCCAGCAGTTACCCTAAACTCGGTGGGGCAGATGAAGCTTTCTTT.

The chain uses TRBV11-3 and TRBJ2-3; 14 bases fit TRBD2. The junction had 11 bases not matched to a gene; V was cut back by 5 bases and J by 4 bases. The CDR3 is 18 amino acids. The V gene's germline CDR1 is SGHNT and CDR2 YENEEA. As DNA, the CDR3 is TGTGCCAGCAGCCTCAAGACTAGCGGGAGGGCCGTGGCAGATACGCAGTATTTT. Protein product: CASSLKTSGRAVADTQYF. The full variable domain, its missing parts supplied by reference TRBV11-3 and TRBJ2-3, is EAGVVQSPRYKIIEKKQPVAFWCNPISGHNTLYWYLQNLGQGPELLIRYENEEAVDDSQLPKDRFSAERLKGVDSTLKIQPAELGDSAVYLCASSLKTSGRAVADTQYFGPGTRLTVL.

With respect to this clone: The sample has other DNA sequences that encode this CDR3 too. This chain joins TRBV5-1 and TRBJ1-4; D is uncertain. Between the trimmed V and J ends, which lost 0 bases and 5 bases, there was a span of 14 bases. Per the germline V gene, CDR1 is SGHRS and CDR2 is YFSETQ. The CDR3 is made up of 16 amino acids. CDR3 protein: CASSLDRSTPNEKLFF. The CDR3 coding sequence is TGCGCCAGCAGCTTGGACAGATCGACGCCAAATGAAAAACTGTTTTTT.

The rearrangement links TRBV18 to TRBJ1-2, with TRBD1 matching over 11 bases. Germline V gene sequence: CDR1 KGHSH, CDR2 LQKENI. The J segment lost 7 bases and the V segment lost 3 bases, leaving 4 bases of the junction unmatched. The CDR3 consists of 14 residues. DNA of the CDR3: TGTGCCAGCTCACCCGGACAGGGGGCGTTTGGCTACACCTTC. This encodes CASSPGQGAFGYTF.

The DNA of the CDR3 is TGTGCCTCAAGACCTCAGGGACACGAGGATGAAAAACTGTTTTTT. Amino acid sequence: CASRPQGHEDEKLFF. This chain links TRBV19 with TRBJ1-4; D may be TRBD1 (6 bases). The CDR3 extends over 15 amino acids. The germline V gene has CDR1 LNHDA and CDR2 SQIVND (reference sequence). Trimming cost V 11 bases and J 6 bases, with 22 bases left between them.

The V and J genes are TRBV13 and TRBJ1-1; the match to TRBD1 covers 10 bases. The germline V gene encodes CDR1 PRHDT and CDR2 FYEKMQ (reference sequence). V lost 0 bases, J lost 6 bases, and 10 bases stayed unmatched. This CDR3 contains 17 residues. The CDR3 sequence is CASSLGLRGQGGAEAFF. As DNA, the CDR3 is TGTGCCAGCAGCTTAGGCCTAAGAGGACAGGGGGGCGCTGAAGCTTTCTTT. Full variable domain (rest looked up from reference TRBV13 and TRBJ1-1): AAGVIQSPRHLIKEKRETATLKCYPIPRHDTVYWYQQGPGQDPQFLISFYEKMQSDKGSIPDRFSAQQFSDYHSELNMSSLELGDSALYFCASSLGLRGQGGAEAFFGQGTRLTVV.

This chain connects TRBV30 to TRBJ1-5, with D possibly matching TRBD1 (6 bases). There are 15 residues in the CDR3. Per germline, CDR1 GTSNPN and CDR2 SVGIG (reference sequence). V was clipped by 2 bases and J by 3 bases, with 14 bases between them. Written as DNA, the CDR3 is TGTGCCTGGAGTCAAGGACAGCTATACAATCAGCCCCAGCATTTT. Protein: CAWSQGQLYNQPQHF.

The rearrangement links TRBV28 to TRBJ2-7, with 10 bases matching TRBD2. Losses at the gene ends were 1 base for V and 6 bases for J; bases not matched to a gene: 9. The CDR3 is 16 amino acids. Germline V gene sequence: CDR1 MDHEN, CDR2 SYDVKM. In DNA form, the CDR3 reads TGTGCCAGCAGTTTATTGGACGGTACTAGCGGGACCGAGCAGTACTTC. Its protein is CASSLLDGTSGTEQYF.

This sequence joins TRBV28 and TRBJ2-7; weak D call: TRBD1 (6 bases). The CDR3 consists of 14 residues. Per germline, CDR1 MDHEN and CDR2 SYDVKM. V dropped 2 bases and J dropped 0 bases, with 8 bases sitting between them. The CDR3 is CASSLTGSSYEQYF. The CDR3 bases are TGTGCCAGCAGTTTAACAGGGAGCTCCTACGAGCAGTACTTC.